This TCR beta chain came from a study of blood T cell repertoires in COVID-19. Study-level background: Samples taken during acute and convalescent COVID-19 were collected in the United States, Italy and Spain. Sample material is recorded as cDNA or gDNA derived from T cells, B-cell-depleted T cells, or PBMCs.

Under the authors' procedure: Cell counts per sample came from amplifying reference gene primers. Assay used: immunoSEQ multiplex PCR; TCRdb lists only in-frame clones, some missing. From that table come the V and J calls and clone size; the DNA was used to work out D and trimming. The sample records roughly 440,000 clones, about 91% being singletons. This CDR3 has 17 residues. Germline V gives CDR1 LNHDA, CDR2 SQIVND (reference sequence). Trimming took 2 bases from V and 4 from J; bases not matched to a gene: 12. In Seattle, patients joined the study during active infection and were tracked longitudinally.

The source is a woman aged 50 to 60 with COVID-19, enrolled during active disease. Sequenced input: peripheral blood. The chain has TRBV19 and TRBJ2-3; 7 nucleotides agree with TRBD1. This chain's CDR3 is CASSIWPDRVRADTQYF. The CDR3 region has the DNA TGTGCCAGTAGTATATGGCCCGACAGGGTTCGGGCAGATACGCAGTATTTT.